These 19 T cell receptor beta chains were all obtained from the same sample, sequenced in a study of cytomegalovirus exposure and HLA in healthy donors. Assay: immunoSEQ multiplex PCR; the TCRdb copy retains only in-frame clones and omits some. This table has around 250,000 clones, about 92% appearing once. Material: PBMCs. These TCRs come from a woman aged 25 to 39 in good health and CMV-seronegative.

V usage is TRBV7-3 and J usage is TRBJ2-2; 9 bases match TRBD1. The germline V gene encodes CDR1 SGHTA and CDR2 FQGTGA. V was clipped by 5 bases and J by 5 bases; unmatched bases: 12. The CDR3 contains 17 residues. The CDR3 nucleotides read TGTGCCAGCAGCGCCACGCTAGGGACAGGGAAGACCGGGGAGCTGTTTTTT. Protein sequence: CASSATLGTGKTGELFF.

The chain couples TRBV28 to TRBJ2-1; TRBD2 aligns across 14 bases. The V gene's germline CDR1 is MDHEN and CDR2 SYDVKM. V was clipped by 6 bases and J by 4 bases; unmatched bases: 17. This CDR3 is 20 amino acids long. CDR3 sequence reads: CASRTLPGLAGETPYNEQFF. DNA of the CDR3: TGTGCCAGCAGAACACTTCCGGGACTAGCGGGAGAAACACCTTACAATGAGCAGTTCTTC.

CDR3 DNA sequence: TGTGCCAGCAGTGAAGCTGTGCGGGGGTACGAGCAGTACTTC. This gives the protein CASSEAVRGYEQYF. The chain links TRBV2 to TRBJ2-7, with 7 bases fitting TRBD2. This CDR3 spans 14 amino acids. Per the germline V gene, CDR1 is SNHLY and CDR2 is FYNNEI. The ends lost 0 bases at V and 4 bases at J; junction bases unmatched: 3. Using reference TRBV2 and TRBJ2-7 for the parts outside the CDR3, the full variable domain is EPEVTQTPSHQVTQMGQEVILRCVPISNHLYFYWYRQILGQKVEFLVSFYNNEISEKSEIFDDQFSVERPDGSNFTLKIRSTKLEDSAMYFCASSEAVRGYEQYFGPGTRLTVT.

The genes are TRBV5-1 and TRBJ2-3, with 7 bases fitting TRBD2. The CDR3 is 18 residues long. Trimming at V came to 0 bases and at J to 4 bases, leaving 14 bases not matched to a gene. Germline-derived CDR1 and CDR2 are SGHRS and YFSETQ. CDR3 DNA sequence: TGCGCCAGCAGCTTGGCCAAGCTCGGGACTACCAATGCAGATACGCAGTATTTT. Translation gives CASSLAKLGTTNADTQYF.

V usage is TRBV7-2 and J usage is TRBJ2-6, with TRBD1 as a possible D gene (6 bases). Trimming took off 5 bases at V and 1 base at J, with 12 bases between the two ends. This CDR3 has 16 amino acids. Germline V lookup: CDR1 SGHTA, CDR2 FQGNSA. This CDR3 reads CASSTGQMSGANVLTF. The DNA of the CDR3 is TGTGCCAGCAGCACCGGACAGATGTCTGGGGCCAACGTCCTGACTTTC. The variable domain in full, completed from reference TRBV7-2 and TRBJ2-6, reads GAGVSQSPSNKVTEKGKDVELRCDPISGHTALYWYRQSLGQGLEFLIYFQGNSAPDKSGLPSDRFSAERTGGSVSTLTIQRTQQEDSAVYLCASSTGQMSGANVLTFGAGSRLTVL.

The V gene is TRBV4-2, the J gene TRBJ2-7; unclear D gene. V lost 0 bases to trimming and J lost 0 bases, with 12 bases between them. Germline V gene sequence: CDR1 LGHNA, CDR2 YNFKEQ. The CDR3 loop spans 16 amino acids. CDR3 coding DNA: TGTGCCAGCAGCCAAGAGTGGACGCAGAGCTCCTACGAGCAGTACTTC. This gives the protein CASSQEWTQSSYEQYF.

The chain has TRBV9 and TRBJ1-1; perhaps TRBD1 as D (5 bases). Germline values: CDR1 SGDLS, CDR2 YYNGEE. CDR3 length equals 13 residues. Trimming stripped 4 bases from V and 4 bases from J, with 11 bases between. The CDR3 loop is CASSQTVPTEAFF. Written as DNA, the CDR3 is TGTGCCAGCAGCCAGACAGTCCCCACTGAAGCTTTCTTT.

On this clone: The same CDR3 is also encoded by other DNA sequences in this sample. The chain carries TRBV4-3 and TRBJ1-1; no reliable D call. Between the trimmed V and J ends, which lost 0 bases and 1 base, there was a span of 6 bases. Germline CDR1 reads LGHNA; CDR2 reads YSLEER. The CDR3 loop spans 14 amino acids. CDR3 region: CASSQDRGNTEAFF. The CDR3 DNA sequence: TGCGCCAGCAGCCAAGATCGAGGGAACACTGAAGCTTTCTTT.

The chain recombines TRBV11-3 with TRBJ1-1; 7 bases line up with TRBD1. Germline trimming cut 5 bases from V and 3 bases from J; bases unmatched to any gene: 6. CDR1 SGHNT and CDR2 YENEEA come from the germline V gene. The CDR3 length is 14 residues. CDR3 in amino acids: CASSPRDRDTEAFF. The CDR3, as DNA: TGTGCCAGCAGCCCACGGGACAGAGACACTGAAGCTTTCTTT.

The CDR3 region is CASSATSGSYEQYF. DNA of the CDR3: TGTGCCAGCAGCGCTACTAGCGGGAGCTACGAGCAGTACTTC. The J gene is TRBJ2-7, the V gene TRBV9, with TRBD2 identical over 11 bases. Germline-derived CDR1 and CDR2 are SGDLS and YYNGEE. The CDR3 extends over 14 amino acids. After removal of 3 bases from V and 3 bases from J, the junction contained 2 bases not matched to a gene.

This sequence joins TRBV29-1 and TRBJ2-1, with TRBD1 matching over 9 bases. Germline lookup yields CDR1 SQVTM and CDR2 ANQGSEA. The CDR3 totals 14 residues. The ends lost 6 bases at V and 4 bases at J; junction bases unmatched: 7. The CDR3 loop reads CSVGTGGVYNEQFF. CDR3 bases: TGCAGCGTGGGAACAGGGGGCGTTTACAATGAGCAGTTCTTC.

The chain combines TRBV19 with TRBJ1-2; D is unclear. V lost 5 bases, J lost 5 bases, and 9 bases lay in between. This CDR3 comprises 12 residues. Germline lookup yields CDR1 LNHDA and CDR2 SQIVND (reference sequence). Here the CDR3 DNA reads TGTGCCAGTAGTCTCGCTTGGTATGGCTACACCTTC. Residues: CASSLAWYGYTF.

This chain links TRBV11-2 with TRBJ2-7; D possibly uses TRBD1 or TRBD2 (5 bases each). CDR1 is SGHAT, CDR2 FQNNGV, per germline. V was cut by 5 bases and J by 3 bases, with 14 bases left in between. CDR3 length equals 14 residues. CDR3 protein: CASSPDGAVYEQYF. The CDR3 coding sequence is TGTGCCAGCAGCCCCGACGGGGCGGTCTACGAGCAGTACTTC.

The rearrangement joins TRBV7-3 to TRBJ2-1; TRBD1 agrees at 9 bases. Germline V lookup: CDR1 SGHTA, CDR2 FQGTGA. The length of the CDR3 is 12 residues. With V trimmed by 4 bases and J by 10 bases, 2 bases remained unmatched. CDR3 DNA: TGTGCCAGCAGCTCCACAGGGGGCGAGCAGTTCTTC. Translation gives CASSSTGGEQFF.

The V call is TRBV27, the J call TRBJ2-7; D is perhaps TRBD2 (6 bases). The CDR3 has 14 amino acids. The V end lost 7 bases, the J end lost 3 bases, and 16 bases lay between the germline ends. Germline values: CDR1 MNHEY, CDR2 SMNVEV (reference sequence). In nucleotides, the CDR3 is TGTGCCAGCAAGATAGGGGCGGGGAACTACGAGCAGTACTTC. Translating gives CASKIGAGNYEQYF.

This clone was observed once. This chain connects TRBV5-1 to TRBJ1-1; 11 nucleotides line up with TRBD1. V was clipped by 2 bases and J by 4 bases; unmatched bases: 7. Germline V gives CDR1 SGHRS, CDR2 YFSETQ. The CDR3 has 16 residues. This CDR3 reads CASSLTTGTGGTEAFF. The CDR3 DNA reads as TGCGCCAGCAGCTTAACAACCGGGACAGGGGGCACTGAAGCTTTCTTT.

This chain joins TRBV4-2 and TRBJ1-2; D gene uncertain. This CDR3 contains 15 residues. Germline V gene lookup returns CDR1 LGHNA and CDR2 YNFKEQ. Trimming shortened V by 0 bases and J by 7 bases, and 15 bases separated the two germline ends. CDR3 nucleotides: TGTGCCAGCAGCCAAGAGACTGGGGTAATCGGTGGCTACACCTTC. Translating it yields CASSQETGVIGGYTF.

The V gene is TRBV19, the J gene TRBJ2-7, with D uncertain. This CDR3 contains 14 residues. V was trimmed by 1 base and J by 5 bases, leaving 12 bases between them. From germline, CDR1 is LNHDA and CDR2 SQIVND (reference sequence). The CDR3 region is CASSIGTSGHEQYF. The CDR3, as DNA: TGTGCCAGTAGTATAGGTACATCCGGCCACGAGCAGTACTTC.

The V call is TRBV11-3, the J call TRBJ2-1, with a tentative D call TRBD2 (6 bases). From germline, CDR1 is SGHNT and CDR2 YENEEA. The CDR3 loop spans 13 amino acids. Trimming removed 7 bases at V and 5 bases at J, with 12 bases between. The CDR3 sequence: CASTRWRDNEQFF. The CDR3 region has the DNA TGTGCCAGCACCAGATGGAGGGACAATGAGCAGTTCTTC. The variable domain in full, completed from reference TRBV11-3 and TRBJ2-1, reads EAGVVQSPRYKIIEKKQPVAFWCNPISGHNTLYWYLQNLGQGPELLIRYENEEAVDDSQLPKDRFSAERLKGVDSTLKIQPAELGDSAVYLCASTRWRDNEQFFGPGTRLTVL.